This T cell receptor beta chain was retrieved from a study of tumor and adjacent non-tumor tissue in lung cancer. In its sample, this clonotype ranks as medium-sized. No cell sorting was done before RNA was extracted from the tissue. The library came from three nested PCR rounds adapted from ARM-PCR protocols. TCRdb reprocessed the multiplex PCR reads via MiXCR and lists one record per CDR3 protein. Of more than 60,000 distinct CDR3 sequences in the sample, about three quarters are singletons; the top ten hold 12%. Germline V CDR1 and CDR2: MNHNS, SASEGT. The CDR3 spans 12 residues. Losses at the gene ends were 4 bases for V and 8 bases for J; bases not matched to a gene: 2.

The rearrangement uses TRBV6-1 and TRBJ1-2, with 9 nucleotides matching TRBD1. This clonotype was sampled from a woman between 45 and 60 years old with non-small cell lung cancer. The sample comprised lung tumor tissue. DNA for the CDR3: TGTGCCAGCAGTGGGACAGGGGACGGCTACACCTTC. Translated: CASSGTGDGYTF.